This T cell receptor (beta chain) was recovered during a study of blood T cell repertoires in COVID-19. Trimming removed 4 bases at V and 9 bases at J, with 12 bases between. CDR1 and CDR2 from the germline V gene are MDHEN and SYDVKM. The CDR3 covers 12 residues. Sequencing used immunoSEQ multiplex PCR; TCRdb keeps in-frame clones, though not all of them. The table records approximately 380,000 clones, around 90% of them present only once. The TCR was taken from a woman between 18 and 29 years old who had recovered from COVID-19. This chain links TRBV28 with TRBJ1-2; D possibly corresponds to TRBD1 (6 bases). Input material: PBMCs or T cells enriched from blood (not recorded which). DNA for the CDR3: TGTGCCAGCAGTTCCCAGGGGTGGAGCTACACCTTC. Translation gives CASSSQGWSYTF.